This TCR beta chain was identified during a study of T cell changes during pregnancy in multiple sclerosis. Trimming took off 5 bases at V and 2 bases at J, with 17 bases between the two ends. Germline values: CDR1 MNHNS, CDR2 SASEGT. CDR3 size: 16 residues. Sequencing used immunoSEQ multiplex PCR; TCRdb keeps in-frame clones, though not all of them. The table has tens of thousands of clones, about 93% seen once. V is TRBV6-1 and J is TRBJ2-3; perhaps TRBD2 as D (6 bases). Material: peripheral blood, obtained in the first trimester of pregnancy. This clonotype was obtained from a female donor with multiple sclerosis, enrolled in a pregnancy study. CDR3 DNA sequence: TGTGCCAGCAGTCAAGGTCAGGTGGGACTCACAGATACGCAGTATTTT. Its protein product is CASSQGQVGLTDTQYF.